This T cell receptor (beta chain) came from a study of blood T cell repertoires in COVID-19. Study-level background: Collection of acute and convalescent COVID-19 samples took place in the United States, Italy and Spain. PBMCs, B-cell-depleted T cells, or T cells provided the cDNA or gDNA that made up the material.

As originally analysed: Using reference gene primer amplification, nucleated cell counts were estimated. The data were produced by immunoSEQ multiplex PCR, yet TCRdb's version contains in-frame clones alone and is incomplete. V and J calls and clone size are as listed in that table; D and trimming were resolved from the DNA. The sample contains approximately 76,000 clones, approximately 80% of which appear only once. What was sequenced was peripheral blood. The sequence came from a man aged 50 to 59 with acute or convalescent COVID-19.

CDR3 loop: CATSDWIGTEAFF. CDR3 DNA: TGTGCCACCAGCGACTGGATAGGCACTGAAGCTTTCTTT. This chain joins TRBV24-1 and TRBJ1-1; D gene unclear. Germline V lookup: CDR1 KGHDR, CDR2 SFDVKD. The CDR3 has 13 amino acids. V lost 7 bases and J 4 bases, leaving 12 bases between the germline ends.